This TCR beta chain originates from a study of blood T cells in healthy people across ages. Study-level points and caveats: TCR beta diversity, measured per million T cells, fell in a roughly linear way with age.

A second PCR of roughly 6 to 12 cycles used a sample-barcoded 5' primer and a J-beta primer mix. Each CDR3 protein gets one entry after TCRdb re-called the 5' RACE reads with MiXCR. This table has fewer than 1.5 million distinct CDR3 sequences, around 42% appearing once. As regards this clonotype: Antigen specificity is unknown.

The authors isolated at least 6 million PBMCs per sample. This CDR3 is built from 13 residues. The V and J ends lost 6 bases and 4 bases respectively, with 16 bases between them. The germline CDR1 and CDR2 sequences are DFQATT and SNEGSKA (reference sequence). The clonotype comes from a woman between 18 and 29 years old in good health. Sequencing was performed on blood. The gene calls are TRBV20-1 and TRBJ2-7, with D perhaps matching TRBD2 (6 bases). DNA of the CDR3: TGCAGTGCCAGCGATGCGGGAACTTACGAGCAGTACTTC. It translates to CSASDAGTYEQYF.